The present entry profiles one TCR beta chain with its context. Antigen unknown. This record belongs to a study of shared clonotypes between healthy human individuals. Whole-study results and caveats: What limited the represented genetic and exposure-history diversity was the small number of donors.

V was shortened by 2 bases and J by 6 bases, with 10 bases between the two germline ends. The CDR3 has 12 residues. CDR1 is SQVTM, CDR2 ANQGSEA, per germline. Original handling: Junction-only sequences without quality scores came from ImmunoSEQ, so filtering differed. Clones were read by immunoSEQ multiplex PCR, and TCRdb kept only the in-frame ones, dropping some. The DNA gave D and trimming, while V, J and clone size come from that table. Of hundreds of thousands of clones listed, around 75% were seen once; the top ten hold over 10%. Around 90 million PBMCs served as the genomic DNA source for unsorted samples.

The sequenced sample was PBMCs. The sequence was obtained from a woman aged 40 to 50 in good health. Some clones in this sample may be carry-over from other donors' samples. The V gene is TRBV29-1, the J gene TRBJ1-2; D ambiguous. The CDR3 protein is CSVEREEHGYTF. DNA of the CDR3: TGCAGCGTTGAAAGGGAGGAGCATGGCTACACCTTC. Together with reference TRBV29-1 and TRBJ1-2, the CDR3 gives the full variable domain: SAVISQKPSRDICQRGTSLTIQCQVDSQVTMMFWYRQQPGQSLTLIATANQGSEATYESGFVIDKFPISRPNLTFSTLTVSNMSPEDSSIYLCSVEREEHGYTFGSGTRLTVV.